The 11 T cell receptor beta chains below come from one sample, sequenced in a study of molecular identifiers for immune sequencing clone quantification (dated by TCRdb to the late 2010s). The method behind the library was PCR. These reads were obtained on an Illumina HiSeq 4000. Through fastp at Q25 and MiXCR, TCRdb rebuilt clones from the public reads, retaining in-frame beta chains. Entries are consolidated by CDR3 protein sequence, retaining the most common genes and DNA. The sample table contains 250,000 to 400,000 distinct CDR3 sequences; only one count was recorded for 20% to 25% of them. The ten largest clones take up roughly 0.86% of the sample. Source material: naive CD8+ T cells from blood, with Jurkat cell RNA spiked in. This sample's cell subset or site label indicates: FACS-sorted CD8+CD4-CCR7+CD45RA+ naive T cells. These receptors originate from a human donor in good health. Some libraries in this study had Jurkat cell RNA spiked in.

The sample holds a few counts of this clonotype. V is TRBV27 and J is TRBJ1-6; D remains ambiguous. V was clipped by 3 bases and J by 7 bases, with 7 bases between them. The CDR3 runs 13 residues. Germline CDR1 reads MNHEY; CDR2 reads SMNVEV (reference sequence). CDR3 protein: CASSLFGNSPLHF. In DNA, the CDR3 is TGTGCCAGCAGTTTGTTTGGAAATTCACCCCTCCACTTT.

At least ten counts were recorded for this clonotype. V usage is TRBV19 and J usage is TRBJ2-5; D possibly corresponds to TRBD1 (6 bases). Trimming took off 5 bases at V and 4 bases at J, with 14 bases between the two ends. CDR3 length equals 14 residues. CDR1 is LNHDA, CDR2 SQIVND, per germline (reference sequence). CDR3 nucleotides: TGTGCCAGTAGTCGGGACAAGGGGCTAGAGACCCAGTACTTC. This codes for CASSRDKGLETQYF.

This clonotype has at least ten counts. V and J are TRBV24-1 and TRBJ2-2, with TRBD1 identical over 8 bases. This CDR3 comprises 15 residues. Germline V gives CDR1 KGHDR, CDR2 SFDVKD. Losses at the gene ends were 2 bases for V and 7 bases for J; bases not matched to a gene: 5. The CDR3: CATSDSDRDGGELFF. The CDR3 coding sequence is TGTGCCACCAGTGATTCGGACAGGGACGGCGGGGAGCTGTTTTTT.

In its sample, this clonotype was seen many times. J is TRBJ1-1 and V is TRBV20-1; D remains unclear. The CDR3 has 10 amino acids. Germline lookup yields CDR1 DFQATT and CDR2 SNEGSKA (reference sequence). The CDR3 region is CRGGFTEAFF. DNA for the CDR3: TGCAGGGGTGGATTCACTGAAGCTTTCTTT.

J is TRBJ1-1 and V is TRBV27; 7 bases map to TRBD1. The length of the CDR3 is 15 residues. The V segment lost 2 bases and the J segment 5 bases; nucleotides outside the gene matches: 8. CDR1 is MNHEY, CDR2 SMNVEV, per germline (reference sequence). CDR3 DNA sequence: TGTGCCAGCAGTTTAACAGGGGCACGGGGTACTGAAGCTTTCTTT. Amino acids: CASSLTGARGTEAFF.

This clonotype has ten or more counts. V usage is TRBV19 and J usage is TRBJ1-5; 11 positions agree with TRBD1. Germline CDR1 reads LNHDA; CDR2 reads SQIVND (reference sequence). The CDR3 runs 12 residues. The junction had 1 base not matched to a gene; V was cut back by 8 bases and J by 7 bases. CDR3 region: CASGTGGQPQHF. CDR3 DNA sequence: TGTGCCAGTGGGACAGGGGGACAGCCCCAGCATTTT.

This clonotype was counted ten times or more. This chain links TRBV4-3 with TRBJ1-6; D not resolved. Trimming shortened V by 0 bases and J by 7 bases, and 7 bases separated the two germline ends. Germline V CDR1 and CDR2: LGHNA, YSLEER. The CDR3 is 14 amino acids. CDR3 in amino acids: CASSQDLQNSPLHF. The CDR3, as DNA: TGCGCCAGCAGCCAAGATTTGCAAAATTCACCCCTCCACTTT.

This clonotype was seen repeatedly, ten times or more. The rearrangement links TRBV7-9 to TRBJ2-5; TRBD1 matches at 10 bases. CDR3 size: 13 residues. Trimming took 5 bases from V and 5 from J; bases not matched to a gene: 2. In germline, CDR1 is SEHNR, CDR2 FQNEAQ (reference sequence). This chain's CDR3 is CASSLDRGETQYF. The CDR3 nucleotides read TGTGCCAGCAGCCTGGACAGGGGGGAGACCCAGTACTTC.

Note on this clonotype: Being one base from a much bigger clone, this may be a read error. The chain combines TRBV19 with TRBJ2-3; no clear D gene. Germline loops: CDR1 LNHDA, CDR2 SQIVND (reference sequence). The CDR3 totals 14 residues. V was trimmed by 1 base and J by 8 bases, leaving 13 bases between them. For the CDR3, the DNA is TGTGCCAGTAGTATAGTTCTGTCGGCAGGTACGCAGTATTTT. It encodes CASSIVLSAGTQYF.

The chain recombines TRBV19 with TRBJ2-7; D uncertain. The length of the CDR3 is 14 residues. Germline V gives CDR1 LNHDA, CDR2 SQIVND (reference sequence). V lost 5 bases to trimming and J lost 0 bases, with 11 bases between them. CDR3 sequence (DNA): TGTGCCAGTAGTGTAGGATCCGGCTCCTACGAGCAGTACTTC. Protein sequence: CASSVGSGSYEQYF.

This clonotype was recorded many times. The V call is TRBV20-1, the J call TRBJ1-2; 7 positions agree with TRBD1. The V segment lost 8 bases and the J segment 7 bases; nucleotides outside the gene matches: 13. CDR3 length equals 13 residues. Germline CDR1 DFQATT, CDR2 SNEGSKA (reference sequence). CDR3 bases: TGCAGTTCCTCCCCAGGGGGGGCTGCTGGCTACACCTTC. Protein product: CSSSPGGAAGYTF.